This note documents a single T cell receptor beta chain sequence. This specimen comes from a study of blood T cell repertoires in COVID-19. Under the authors' procedure: Amplifying reference gene primers gave estimates of nucleated cell counts. The assay was immunoSEQ multiplex PCR, and TCRdb's table has in-frame clones only and misses some. Clone size and V and J calls were adopted from that table, with D and trimming inferred from the DNA. The data contain about 350,000 clones, around 87% of them singletons. V shed 6 bases and J 8 bases; nucleotides not matched to a gene: 12. The CDR3 spans 16 residues. The germline V gene encodes CDR1 MDHEN and CDR2 SYDVKM.

What was sequenced was PBMCs or T cells enriched from blood (not recorded which). The clonotype was recovered from a young woman who had recovered from COVID-19. V is TRBV28 and J is TRBJ2-1; 11 bases align to TRBD2. The CDR3 DNA reads as TGTGCCAGCAGGAATATAGCGGGGGGGCTTATCTATGAGCAGTTCTTC. Translated: CASRNIAGGLIYEQFF.